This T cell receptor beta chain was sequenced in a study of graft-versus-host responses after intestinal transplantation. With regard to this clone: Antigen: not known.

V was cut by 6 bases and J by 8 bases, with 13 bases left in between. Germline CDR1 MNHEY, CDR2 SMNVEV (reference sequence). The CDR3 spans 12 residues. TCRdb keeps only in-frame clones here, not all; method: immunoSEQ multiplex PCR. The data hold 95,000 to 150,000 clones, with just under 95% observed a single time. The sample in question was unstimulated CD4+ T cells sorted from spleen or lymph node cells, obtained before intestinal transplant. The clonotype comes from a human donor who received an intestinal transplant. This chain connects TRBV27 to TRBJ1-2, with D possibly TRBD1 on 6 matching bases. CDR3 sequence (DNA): TGTGCCAGCAGACAGGGACGGGGAGGCTACACCTTC. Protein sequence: CASRQGRGGYTF.